A single sample gave rise to the 32 T cell receptor beta chains below, sequenced in a study of control samples from healthy donors and cancer patients. The protocol was immunoSEQ multiplex PCR, while the TCRdb copy is restricted to in-frame clones and leaves out a portion. The sample lists about 55,000 clones, approximately 86% occurring once. Sequencing was carried out using blood. These receptors all stem from a man aged 50 to 59 in good health.

CDR3 DNA sequence: TGTGCCAGCAGTTACGACCGACTAGCGGGTACCTCCTACAATGAGCAGTTCTTC. Translation gives CASSYDRLAGTSYNEQFF. This rearrangement joins TRBV6-2 or TRBV6-3 to TRBJ2-1; 10 nucleotides match TRBD2. Germline V gene data show CDR1 as MNHEY and CDR2 as SVGEGT. With 2 bases clipped from V and 0 bases from J, the junction kept 7 bases outside the gene matches. CDR3 size: 18 residues.

The rearrangement links TRBV2 to TRBJ2-5; the D gene is possibly TRBD2 (5 bases). The CDR3 runs 15 residues. Germline CDR1 and CDR2: SNHLY and FYNNEI. V was trimmed by 3 bases and J by 1 base, leaving 12 bases between them. The CDR3 loop reads CASSDGGGGQETQYF. In DNA, the CDR3 is TGTGCCAGCAGTGACGGAGGCGGCGGCCAAGAGACCCAGTACTTC.

V and J are TRBV25-1 and TRBJ1-3, with a tentative D call TRBD1 (6 bases). Deletions cut 4 bases from V and 3 bases from J, with 19 bases between. This CDR3 spans 17 amino acids. Looked up from germline, CDR1 is MGHDK and CDR2 is SYGVNS. CDR3 coding DNA: TGTGCCAGCAGTGCCCTCCGACAGGATTCGAGTGGAAACACCATATATTTT. This codes for CASSALRQDSSGNTIYF.

The chain joins TRBV6-5 to TRBJ2-7; the match to TRBD1 covers 7 bases. Germline V gives CDR1 MNHEY, CDR2 SVGAGI. The CDR3 has 14 amino acids. After removal of 2 bases from V and 3 bases from J, the junction contained 4 bases not matched to a gene. The CDR3 sequence: CASSYRDRVYEQYF. The CDR3 coding sequence is TGTGCCAGCAGTTACCGTGACAGGGTCTACGAGCAGTACTTC.

The chain joins TRBV5-6 to TRBJ1-1; 7 bases are shared with TRBD1. Germline trimming cut 3 bases from V and 5 bases from J; bases unmatched to any gene: 4. Germline lookup yields CDR1 SGHDT and CDR2 YYEEEE. This CDR3 has 13 residues. The chain's CDR3 is CASSSTGKTEAFF. CDR3 nucleotide sequence: TGTGCCAGCAGCTCGACAGGGAAGACTGAAGCTTTCTTT.

This chain links TRBV28 with TRBJ2-1; 11 bases are a match to TRBD2. CDR3 size: 17 residues. Germline trimming cut 4 bases from V and 5 bases from J; bases unmatched to any gene: 10. The germline CDR1 and CDR2 sequences are MDHEN and SYDVKM. CDR3 protein: CASSYPPTSGRNNEQFF. The CDR3 DNA reads TGTGCCAGCAGTTACCCGCCCACTAGCGGGAGAAACAATGAGCAGTTCTTC.

This clone was recorded only once. The chain uses TRBV9 and TRBJ1-1; 9 bases are a match to TRBD1. CDR1 is SGDLS and CDR2 is YYNGEE in the germline V gene. The CDR3 is made up of 16 amino acids. Trimming removed 0 bases from V and 1 base from J; junction bases left unmatched: 4. Here the CDR3 reads CASSVGTGAGNTEAFF. Written as DNA, the CDR3 is TGTGCCAGCAGCGTAGGGACAGGGGCGGGGAACACTGAAGCTTTCTTT.

The genes are TRBV27 and TRBJ2-7, with 9 nucleotides matching TRBD2. Per germline, CDR1 MNHEY and CDR2 SMNVEV (reference sequence). CDR3 length equals 16 residues. V was clipped by 2 bases and J by 6 bases; unmatched bases: 11. The CDR3 DNA follows: TGTGCCAGCAGTTTAATTGCGGCGGGAGGGCCCGGCGAGCAGTACTTC. As protein: CASSLIAAGGPGEQYF.

The chain links TRBV6-2 or TRBV6-3 to TRBJ2-5; D tentatively fits TRBD1 or TRBD2 (5 bases each). V was trimmed by 6 bases and J by 5 bases, leaving 10 bases between them. Germline V gene sequence: CDR1 MNHEY, CDR2 SVGEGT. The CDR3 has 12 residues. CDR3 DNA sequence: TGTGCCAGCAGCCCCTGGGGGGAGACCCAGTACTTC. Amino acid sequence: CASSPWGETQYF.

This chain connects TRBV5-1 to TRBJ2-7, with D possibly TRBD2 on 6 matching bases. The CDR3 loop spans 14 amino acids. V lost 1 base and J lost 1, with 9 bases in between. Germline CDR1 reads SGHRS; CDR2 reads YFSETQ. This chain's CDR3 is CASSLFGGSYEQYF. In DNA, the CDR3 is TGCGCCAGCAGCTTGTTCGGGGGATCCTACGAGCAGTACTTC.

This chain connects TRBV3-1 (or the pseudogene TRBV3-2) to TRBJ2-2, with D hard to call. Trimming took 3 bases from V and 1 from J, leaving 6 bases between them. CDR3 length: 14 amino acids. Germline V lookup: CDR1 LGHDT, CDR2 YNNKEL (reference sequence). Here the CDR3 reads CASSQGMNTGELFF. CDR3 bases: TGTGCCAGCAGCCAGGGTATGAACACCGGGGAGCTGTTTTTT.

The chain links TRBV2 to TRBJ2-2; 8 bases agree with TRBD1. The V and J ends lost 6 bases and 3 bases, in that order; junction bases with no gene match: 3. Germline V gene data show CDR1 as SNHLY and CDR2 as FYNNEI. This CDR3 region has 14 residues. DNA of the CDR3: TGTGCCAGCAGGGACAGGGCCCACACCGGGGAGCTGTTTTTT. Protein product: CASRDRAHTGELFF.

This rearrangement joins TRBV19 to TRBJ2-4, with D perhaps TRBD1 or TRBD2 (5 bases each). Per the germline V gene, CDR1 is LNHDA and CDR2 is SQIVND (reference sequence). Trimming removed 3 bases from V and 5 bases from J, with 14 bases in between. CDR3 length equals 15 residues. Here the CDR3 DNA reads TGTGCCAGTAGTATCCCTCGCAGGGACGAAAACATTCAGTACTTC. Amino acid sequence: CASSIPRRDENIQYF.

The chain joins TRBV19 to TRBJ1-2, with D uncertain. The germline gives CDR1 LNHDA, CDR2 SQIVND (reference sequence). This CDR3 has 14 amino acids. The V and J ends lost 1 base and 4 bases respectively, with 10 bases between them. CDR3 residues: CASSIAGSPYGYTF. The CDR3 region has the DNA TGTGCCAGTAGTATAGCGGGCTCGCCCTATGGCTACACCTTC.

The rearrangement uses TRBV5-1 and TRBJ1-1, with a weak D call TRBD1 (5 bases). CDR1 and CDR2 from the germline V gene are SGHRS and YFSETQ. The CDR3 spans 15 residues. Trimming cost V 0 bases and J 3 bases, with 12 bases left between them. The CDR3, as DNA: TGCGCCAGCAGCTTGGTTCAGGGTAAGGACACTGAAGCTTTCTTT. This translates into CASSLVQGKDTEAFF.

The chain joins TRBV3-1 (or the pseudogene TRBV3-2) to TRBJ1-5, with TRBD1 identical over 9 bases. The CDR3 loop spans 16 amino acids. CDR1 is LGHDT, CDR2 YNNKEL, per germline (reference sequence). Trimming cost V 1 base and J 0 bases; bases outside gene matches: 1. CDR3 amino acids: CASSQGQGDSNQPQHF. The CDR3, as DNA: TGTGCCAGCAGCCAAGGACAGGGGGATAGCAATCAGCCCCAGCATTTT.

This chain uses TRBV4-3 with TRBJ1-4, with no clear D. V was trimmed by 0 bases and J by 8 bases, leaving 13 bases between them. This CDR3 region has 15 residues. CDR1 is LGHNA and CDR2 is YSLEER in the germline V gene. CDR3 sequence reads: CASSQERGPSEKLFF. DNA for the CDR3: TGCGCCAGCAGCCAAGAAAGAGGGCCGAGCGAAAAACTGTTTTTT.

This sequence joins TRBV3-1 (or the pseudogene TRBV3-2) and TRBJ2-7; D possibly corresponds to TRBD1 (5 bases). Germline V gene lookup returns CDR1 LGHDT and CDR2 YNNKEL (reference sequence). V lost 1 base to trimming and J lost 1 base, with 14 bases between them. The CDR3 is made up of 16 amino acids. DNA for the CDR3: TGTGCCAGCAGCCAAGTGTCAAAAGGGGCTTCCTACGAGCAGTACTTC. It encodes CASSQVSKGASYEQYF.

This chain joins TRBV19 and TRBJ1-5; 9 bases align to TRBD1. CDR1 LNHDA and CDR2 SQIVND come from the germline V gene (reference sequence). The CDR3 covers 16 residues. J gave up 5 bases and V 3 bases, and 8 bases lay outside the gene matches. In DNA form, the CDR3 reads TGTGCCAGTAGTATGCTCTCTGGGACAGGGTATCAGCCCCAGCATTTT. Translation gives CASSMLSGTGYQPQHF.

The J gene is TRBJ1-5, the V gene TRBV28, with 8 positions matching TRBD1. CDR1 and CDR2 from the germline V gene are MDHEN and SYDVKM. The CDR3 consists of 14 residues. J gave up 5 bases and V 5 bases, and 5 bases lay outside the gene matches. CDR3 sequence: CASSRQGTHQPQHF. The CDR3 DNA is TGTGCCAGCAGTAGACAGGGGACCCATCAGCCCCAGCATTTT.

The V and J genes are TRBV19 and TRBJ2-7; 8 bases map to TRBD1. CDR1 LNHDA and CDR2 SQIVND come from the germline V gene (reference sequence). Unmatched junction bases numbered 6, after V lost 7 bases and J lost 1 base. The length of the CDR3 is 14 residues. The CDR3 reads CASTLRQGSYEQYF. The CDR3 bases are TGTGCCAGTACCCTTCGACAGGGGTCCTACGAGCAGTACTTC.

This clone was detected once. V and J are TRBV5-5 and TRBJ1-4; 10 bases agree with TRBD1. Germline CDR1 and CDR2: SGHKS and YYEKEE (reference sequence). The CDR3 length is 17 residues. Trimming cost V 4 bases and J 0 bases; bases outside gene matches: 6. This CDR3 reads CASSPGQGTATNEKLFF. CDR3 nucleotide sequence: TGTGCCAGCAGCCCGGGACAGGGGACCGCAACTAATGAAAAACTGTTTTTT.

A single count supports this clone. Here the CDR3 DNA reads TGCAGCGTTATGTTGAGAGGAGGGGATAGCAATCAGCCCCAGCATTTT. Its translation is CSVMLRGGDSNQPQHF. The rearrangement links TRBV29-1 to TRBJ1-5; tentative D call: TRBD1 (5 bases). The CDR3 is made up of 16 amino acids. The germline V and J ends were trimmed by 5 bases and 0 bases, with 17 bases remaining between them. Per the germline V gene, CDR1 is SQVTM and CDR2 is ANQGSEA.

This chain links TRBV6-5 with TRBJ2-7; D is ambiguous. The CDR3 has 13 amino acids. The germline V and J ends were trimmed by 2 bases and 2 bases, with 7 bases remaining between them. Germline CDR1 reads MNHEY; CDR2 reads SVGAGI. The CDR3 coding sequence is TGTGCCAGCAGTTACGGCCCGACCTACGAGCAGTACTTC. Its protein product is CASSYGPTYEQYF.

This sequence joins TRBV5-4 and TRBJ1-2; 8 positions match TRBD1. The germline gives CDR1 SGHNT, CDR2 YYREEE (reference sequence). The length of the CDR3 is 15 residues. V shed 1 base, J shed 3 bases, and the junction held 5 bases outside the gene matches. The CDR3 spells CASSLQGAFHYGYTF. The CDR3 region has the DNA TGTGCCAGCAGCTTGCAGGGGGCGTTTCACTATGGCTACACCTTC.

V gene TRBV5-1 combines with J gene TRBJ1-1; TRBD1 might be the D (5 bases). Germline CDR1 reads SGHRS; CDR2 reads YFSETQ. The CDR3 spans 14 residues. Trimming removed 4 bases from V and 1 base from J, with 11 bases in between. This CDR3 is CASSRAGANTEAFF. Written as DNA, the CDR3 is TGCGCCAGCAGCCGGGCCGGGGCGAACACTGAAGCTTTCTTT.

The rearrangement uses TRBV14 and TRBJ2-3, with D possibly TRBD2 on 5 matching bases. Germline V gene lookup returns CDR1 SGHDN and CDR2 FVKESK. V lost 1 base and J 1 base, leaving 18 bases between the germline ends. The length of the CDR3 is 18 residues. DNA of the CDR3: TGTGCCAGCAGCCAAGGGGTTAGCGATCTTACGGGCACAGATACGCAGTATTTT. This encodes CASSQGVSDLTGTDTQYF.

This clone was seen only once. The chain employs TRBV18 and TRBJ2-7; a possible D gene is TRBD1 (6 bases). V lost 6 bases to trimming and J lost 3 bases, with 12 bases between them. Germline-derived CDR1 and CDR2 are KGHSH and LQKENI. The CDR3 loop spans 13 amino acids. In nucleotides, the CDR3 is TGTGCCAGCTCCCAGGACAGAGACTACGAGCAGTACTTC. Translating it yields CASSQDRDYEQYF.

The chain combines TRBV2 with TRBJ2-1; 7 bases are shared with TRBD2. This CDR3 comprises 20 residues. J gave up 0 bases and V 7 bases, and 21 bases lay outside the gene matches. Germline CDR1 reads SNHLY; CDR2 reads FYNNEI. The CDR3: CASTERRTSGVLRSYNEQFF. The CDR3, as DNA: TGTGCCAGCACCGAACGTCGGACTAGTGGTGTGTTGCGCTCCTACAATGAGCAGTTCTTC.

This sequence joins TRBV28 and TRBJ2-1, with 12 positions matching TRBD2. Germline V gene lookup returns CDR1 MDHEN and CDR2 SYDVKM. With V trimmed by 7 bases and J by 10 bases, 8 bases remained unmatched. This CDR3 is 14 amino acids long. CDR3 coding DNA: TGTGCCAGCACCCTACTAGCGGGAGGTGGAGAGCAGTTCTTC. Translating it yields CASTLLAGGGEQFF.

V and J are TRBV6-6 and TRBJ2-7; 7 nucleotides line up with TRBD2. V lost 5 bases to trimming and J lost 0 bases; unmatched junction nucleotides: 4. Germline V lookup: CDR1 MNHNY, CDR2 SVGAGI (reference sequence). This CDR3 region has 14 residues. The CDR3 region has the DNA TGTGCCAGCAGTGTAGCGGGCAACTCCTACGAGCAGTACTTC. It specifies CASSVAGNSYEQYF.

The gene calls are TRBV29-1 and TRBJ2-5, with D possibly matching TRBD2 (6 bases). The CDR3 length is 14 residues. Per the germline V gene, CDR1 is SQVTM and CDR2 is ANQGSEA. The V and J ends lost 3 bases and 5 bases respectively, with 16 bases between them. CDR3 region: CSVDWGELAETQYF. CDR3 nucleotide sequence: TGCAGCGTTGATTGGGGGGAACTAGCCGAGACCCAGTACTTC.